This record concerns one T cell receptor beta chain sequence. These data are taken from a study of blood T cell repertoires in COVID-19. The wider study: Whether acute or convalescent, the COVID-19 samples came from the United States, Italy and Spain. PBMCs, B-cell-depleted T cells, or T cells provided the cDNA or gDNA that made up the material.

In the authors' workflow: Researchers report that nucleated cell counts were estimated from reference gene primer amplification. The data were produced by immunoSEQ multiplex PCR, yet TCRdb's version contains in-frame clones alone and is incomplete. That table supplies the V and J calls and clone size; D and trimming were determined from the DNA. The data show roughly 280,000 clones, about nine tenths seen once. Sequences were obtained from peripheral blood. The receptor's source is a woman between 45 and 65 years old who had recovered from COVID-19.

The CDR3 sequence: CASTPSVQAHYEQYF. The CDR3 nucleotides are TGTGCCAGCACCCCATCGGTTCAGGCCCACTACGAGCAGTACTTC. The genes are TRBV2 and TRBJ2-7; D gene unclear. The germline CDR1 and CDR2 sequences are SNHLY and FYNNEI. The CDR3 spans 15 residues. V was shortened by 7 bases and J by 3 bases, with 19 bases between the two germline ends.